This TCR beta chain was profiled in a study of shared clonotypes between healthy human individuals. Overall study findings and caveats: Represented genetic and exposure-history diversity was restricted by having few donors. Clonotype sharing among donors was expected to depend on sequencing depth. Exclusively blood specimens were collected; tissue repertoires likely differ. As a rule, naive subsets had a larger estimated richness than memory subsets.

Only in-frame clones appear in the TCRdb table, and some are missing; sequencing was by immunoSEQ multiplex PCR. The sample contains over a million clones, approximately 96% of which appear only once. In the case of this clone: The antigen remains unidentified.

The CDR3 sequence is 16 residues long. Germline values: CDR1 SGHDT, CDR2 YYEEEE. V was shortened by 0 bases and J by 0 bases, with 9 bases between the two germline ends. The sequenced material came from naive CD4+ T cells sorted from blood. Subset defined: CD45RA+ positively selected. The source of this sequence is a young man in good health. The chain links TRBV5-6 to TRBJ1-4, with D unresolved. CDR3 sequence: CASSLAVGTTNEKLFF. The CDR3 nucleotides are TGTGCCAGCAGCTTGGCCGTCGGAACAACTAATGAAAAACTGTTTTTT.